This T cell receptor beta chain was captured by sequencing in a study of blood T cell repertoires in COVID-19 (TCRdb year 2020). For the wider study: Collaborator samples came from the United States, Italy and Spain and covered acute and convalescent phases of COVID-19. The samples were drawn from two sources: the first 160 participants of the ongoing ImmuneRACE study, and fewer than 1,500 subjects contributed by 6 global collaborators. A de-identified subject ID, COVID-19 status, age in years and sex were almost always included in the sample metadata. Where available, HLA class I and class II types were obtained from metadata supplied by the sample provider rather than from assay-based typing. The material from the prospective study consisted of cDNA or gDNA derived from T cells, B-cell-depleted T cells, or PBMCs. Subjects who had been exposed to COVID-19, were actively infected with it, or had recovered from it provided the deeply sampled blood TCRbeta repertoires that made up the dataset. The repertoires were released in a freely available public database intended as a resource for research on the immune response to SARS-CoV-2. Beyond this particular receptor, the publication reports: The quantity of clinical and demographic metadata differed by source and by participant and was supplied without curation.

Note on this clone: No antigen is known for it. Base-call qualities are not available, and no considerably larger clone is one nucleotide away.

Another Seattle source contributed samples from volunteer blood donors who had recovered from COVID-19. The collaborating institutions used their own protocols to collect whole blood in K2EDTA tubes. For TCRbeta analysis, collaborator samples were shipped as frozen whole blood, as isolated PBMCs, or as DNA extracted from either sample type. TCRbeta CDR3 regions were amplified from genomic DNA by means of the immunoSEQ Assay, a bias-controlled multiplex PCR. The authors' analysis ran thus. Within the assay, amplification of reference gene primers was used to estimate how many nucleated cells each sample contained. To quantify the absolute abundance of each unique TCRbeta CDR3 rearrangement, sequence reads were collapsed and filtered. For each sample, productive Simpson clonality was calculated as the square root of Simpson's diversity index across productive rearrangements. TCRdb's version of the immuneACCESS table is confined to in-frame rearrangements and falls short of the full clone set. An unresolved V gene accounts for under half of the shortfall where checked; the remainder is of unknown origin. That table is the source of V, J and clone size, and D and trimming were worked out from the DNA. The sample includes 95,000 to 120,000 clones, with about 88% observed a single time. Roughly 8.1% of the sample belongs to the ten largest clones.

According to the germline V gene, CDR1 reads KGHSH and CDR2 reads LQKENI. V has 2 bases trimmed and J has 5 bases trimmed; junction bases matching no gene number 4. The CDR3 has 15 amino acids, counting the end cysteine and phenylalanine. CDR3 DNA is the only sequence kept; it has 45 bases, read in frame from the first base. The sequence links TRBV18 to TRBJ2-1; a stretch of 9 junction bases matches TRBD2. The sequence derives from a woman in her seventies who had recovered from COVID-19. The sequenced sample consisted of peripheral blood. CDR3 region: CASSPSLAGHNEQFF. The nucleotide sequence reads TGTGCCAGCTCACCAAGCCTAGCGGGGCACAATGAGCAGTTCTTC.